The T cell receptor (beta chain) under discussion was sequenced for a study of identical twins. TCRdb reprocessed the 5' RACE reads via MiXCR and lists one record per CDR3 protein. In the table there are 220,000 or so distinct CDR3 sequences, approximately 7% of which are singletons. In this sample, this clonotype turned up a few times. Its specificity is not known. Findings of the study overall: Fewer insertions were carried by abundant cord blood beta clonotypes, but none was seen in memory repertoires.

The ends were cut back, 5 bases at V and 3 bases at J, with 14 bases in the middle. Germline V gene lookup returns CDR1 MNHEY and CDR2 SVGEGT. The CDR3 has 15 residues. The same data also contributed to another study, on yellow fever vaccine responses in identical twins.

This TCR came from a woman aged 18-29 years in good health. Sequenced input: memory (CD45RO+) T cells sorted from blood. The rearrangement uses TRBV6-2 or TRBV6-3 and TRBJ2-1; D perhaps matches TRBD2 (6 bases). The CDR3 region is CASSGMGGYYNEQFF. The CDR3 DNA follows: TGTGCCAGCAGTGGGATGGGGGGTTACTACAATGAGCAGTTCTTC.